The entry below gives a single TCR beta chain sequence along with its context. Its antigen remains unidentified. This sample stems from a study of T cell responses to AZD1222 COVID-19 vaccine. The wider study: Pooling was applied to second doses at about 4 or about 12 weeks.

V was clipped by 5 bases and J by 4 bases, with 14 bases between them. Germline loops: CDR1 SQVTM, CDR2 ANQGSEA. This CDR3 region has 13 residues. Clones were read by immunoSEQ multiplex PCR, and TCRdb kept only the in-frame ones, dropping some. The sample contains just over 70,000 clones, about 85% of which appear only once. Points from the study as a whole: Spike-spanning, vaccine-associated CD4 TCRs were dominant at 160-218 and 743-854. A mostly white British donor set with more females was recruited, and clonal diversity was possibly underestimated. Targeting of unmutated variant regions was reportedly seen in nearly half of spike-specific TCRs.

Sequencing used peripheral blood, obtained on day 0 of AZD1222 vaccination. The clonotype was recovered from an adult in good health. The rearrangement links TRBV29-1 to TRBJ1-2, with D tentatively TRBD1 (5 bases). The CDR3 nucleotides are TGCAGCGTTAGCAGGGCGGACTTCTATGGCTACACCTTC. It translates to CSVSRADFYGYTF.